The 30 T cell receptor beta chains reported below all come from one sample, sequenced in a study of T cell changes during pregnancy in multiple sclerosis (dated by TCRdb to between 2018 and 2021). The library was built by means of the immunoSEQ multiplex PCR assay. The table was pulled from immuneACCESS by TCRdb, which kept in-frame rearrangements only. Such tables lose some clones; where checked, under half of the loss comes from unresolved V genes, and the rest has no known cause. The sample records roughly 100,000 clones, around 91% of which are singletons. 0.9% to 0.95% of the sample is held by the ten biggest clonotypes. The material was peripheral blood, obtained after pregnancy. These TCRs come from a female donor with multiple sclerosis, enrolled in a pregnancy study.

Written as DNA, the CDR3 is TGTGCCAGCAGCCAAGACTTAAATCCCTACGAGCAGTACTTC. The encoded protein is CASSQDLNPYEQYF. This rearrangement joins TRBV4-2 to TRBJ2-7; D gene ambiguous. V was pared by 0 bases and J by 2 bases, with 8 bases between. CDR1 and CDR2 from the germline V gene are LGHNA and YNFKEQ. CDR3 length: 14 amino acids.

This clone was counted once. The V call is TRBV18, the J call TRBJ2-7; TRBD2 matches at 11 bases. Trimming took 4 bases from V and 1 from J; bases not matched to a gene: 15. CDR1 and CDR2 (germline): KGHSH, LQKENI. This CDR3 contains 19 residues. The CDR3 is CASSRDLSGLAGNSYEQYF. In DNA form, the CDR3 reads TGTGCCAGCTCACGGGATCTATCAGGACTAGCGGGTAATTCCTACGAGCAGTACTTC.

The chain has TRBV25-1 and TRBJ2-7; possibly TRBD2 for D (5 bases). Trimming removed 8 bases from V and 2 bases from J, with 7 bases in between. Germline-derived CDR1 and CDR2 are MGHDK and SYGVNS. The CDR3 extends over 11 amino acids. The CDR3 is CASWGAYEQYF. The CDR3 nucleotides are TGTGCCAGCTGGGGAGCCTACGAGCAGTACTTC.

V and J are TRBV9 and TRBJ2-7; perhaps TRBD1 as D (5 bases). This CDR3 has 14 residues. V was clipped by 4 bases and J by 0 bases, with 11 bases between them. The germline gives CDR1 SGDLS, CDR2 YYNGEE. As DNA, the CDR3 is TGTGCCAGCAGCCCGGTAGACAGCTCCTACGAGCAGTACTTC. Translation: CASSPVDSSYEQYF.

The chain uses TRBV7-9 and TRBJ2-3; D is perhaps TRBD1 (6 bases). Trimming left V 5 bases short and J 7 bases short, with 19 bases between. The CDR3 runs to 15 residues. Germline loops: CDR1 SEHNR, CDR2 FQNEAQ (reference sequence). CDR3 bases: TGTGCCAGCAGCATCCTGACCCCGGGACAAAATACGCAGTATTTT. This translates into CASSILTPGQNTQYF.

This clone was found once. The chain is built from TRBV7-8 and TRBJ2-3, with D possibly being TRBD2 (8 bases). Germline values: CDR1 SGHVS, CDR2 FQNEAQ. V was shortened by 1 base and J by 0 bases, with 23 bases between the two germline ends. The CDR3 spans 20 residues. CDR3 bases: TGTGCCAGCAGCTTAGTTCGGTACGGGGGGGACAGTACTAGCACAGATACGCAGTATTTT. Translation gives CASSLVRYGGDSTSTDTQYF.

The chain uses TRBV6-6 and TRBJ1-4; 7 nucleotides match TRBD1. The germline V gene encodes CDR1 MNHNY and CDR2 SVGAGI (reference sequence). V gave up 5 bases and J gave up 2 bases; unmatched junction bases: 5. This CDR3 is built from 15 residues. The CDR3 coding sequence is TGTGCCAGCAGTCCTAAGACAGGGACTAATGAAAAACTGTTTTTT. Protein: CASSPKTGTNEKLFF.

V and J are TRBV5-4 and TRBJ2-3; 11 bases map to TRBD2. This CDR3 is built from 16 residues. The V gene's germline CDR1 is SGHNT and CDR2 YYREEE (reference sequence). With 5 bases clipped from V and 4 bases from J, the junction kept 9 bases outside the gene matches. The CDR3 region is CASRPTSGSNPDTQYF. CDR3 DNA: TGTGCCAGCAGGCCCACTAGCGGGAGTAACCCAGATACGCAGTATTTT.

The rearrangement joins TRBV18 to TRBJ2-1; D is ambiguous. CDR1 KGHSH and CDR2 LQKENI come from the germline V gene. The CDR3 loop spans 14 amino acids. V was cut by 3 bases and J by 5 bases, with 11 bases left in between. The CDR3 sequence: CASSPFASNNEQFF. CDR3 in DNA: TGTGCCAGCTCACCGTTCGCGTCCAACAATGAGCAGTTCTTC.

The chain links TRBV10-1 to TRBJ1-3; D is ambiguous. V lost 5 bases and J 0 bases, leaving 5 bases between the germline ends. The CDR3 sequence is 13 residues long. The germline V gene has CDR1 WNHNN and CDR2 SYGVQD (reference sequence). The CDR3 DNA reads TGCGCCAGCAGTTCGTCCTCTGGAAACACCATATATTTT. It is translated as CASSSSSGNTIYF.

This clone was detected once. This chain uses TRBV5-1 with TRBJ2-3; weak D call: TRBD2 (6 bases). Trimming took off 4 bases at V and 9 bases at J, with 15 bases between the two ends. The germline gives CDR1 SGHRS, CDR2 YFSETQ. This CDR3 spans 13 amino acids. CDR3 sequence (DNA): TGCGCCAGCAGCCAGGCCGGGACTCCCACGCAGTATTTT. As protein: CASSQAGTPTQYF.

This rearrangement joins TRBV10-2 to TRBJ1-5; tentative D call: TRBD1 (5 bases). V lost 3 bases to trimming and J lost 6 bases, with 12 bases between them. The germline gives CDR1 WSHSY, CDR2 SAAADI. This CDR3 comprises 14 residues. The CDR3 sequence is CASSEKGRGQPQHF. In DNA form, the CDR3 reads TGCGCCAGCAGTGAAAAGGGGAGGGGTCAGCCCCAGCATTTT.

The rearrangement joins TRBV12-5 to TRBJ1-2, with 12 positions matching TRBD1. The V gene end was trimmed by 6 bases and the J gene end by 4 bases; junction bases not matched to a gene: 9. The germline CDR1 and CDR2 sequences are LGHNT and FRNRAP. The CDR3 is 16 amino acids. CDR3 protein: CASGRRDRGPGYGYTF. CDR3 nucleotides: TGTGCTAGTGGAAGGAGGGACAGGGGGCCAGGCTATGGCTACACCTTC.

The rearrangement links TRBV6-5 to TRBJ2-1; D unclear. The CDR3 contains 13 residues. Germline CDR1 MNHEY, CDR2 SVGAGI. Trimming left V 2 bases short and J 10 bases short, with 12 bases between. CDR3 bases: TGTGCCAGCAGTTACCTCCCAGCGTTCGAGCAGTTCTTC. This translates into CASSYLPAFEQFF.

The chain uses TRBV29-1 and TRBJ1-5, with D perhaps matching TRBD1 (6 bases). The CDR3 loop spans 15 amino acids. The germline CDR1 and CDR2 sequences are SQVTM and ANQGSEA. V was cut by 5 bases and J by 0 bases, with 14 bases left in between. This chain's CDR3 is CSVRETGSSNQPQHF. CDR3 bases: TGCAGCGTTAGAGAGACAGGCAGTAGCAATCAGCCCCAGCATTTT.

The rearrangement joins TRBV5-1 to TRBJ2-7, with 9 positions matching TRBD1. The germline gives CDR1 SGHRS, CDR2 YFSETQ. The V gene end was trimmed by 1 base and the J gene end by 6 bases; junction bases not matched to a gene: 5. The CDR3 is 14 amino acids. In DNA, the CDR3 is TGCGCCAGCAGCTTGCCGGGACAGGGTGCCGAGCAGTACTTC. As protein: CASSLPGQGAEQYF.

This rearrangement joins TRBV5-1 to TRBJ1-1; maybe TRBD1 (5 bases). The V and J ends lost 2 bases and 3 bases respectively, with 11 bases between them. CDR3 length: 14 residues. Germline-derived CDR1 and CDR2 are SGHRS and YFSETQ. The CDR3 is CASSLRGWDTEAFF. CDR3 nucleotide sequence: TGCGCCAGCAGCTTAAGGGGATGGGACACTGAAGCTTTCTTT.

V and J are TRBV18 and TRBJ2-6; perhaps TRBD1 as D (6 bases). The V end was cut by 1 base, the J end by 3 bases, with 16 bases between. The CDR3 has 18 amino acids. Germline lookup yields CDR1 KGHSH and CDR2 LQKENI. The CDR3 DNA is TGTGCCAGCTCACCACAACCCGGGACAAAAGTTGGGGCCAACGTCCTGACTTTC. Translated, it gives CASSPQPGTKVGANVLTF. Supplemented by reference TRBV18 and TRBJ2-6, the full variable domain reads NAGVMQNPRHLVRRRGQEARLRCSPMKGHSHVYWYRQLPEEGLKFMVYLQKENIIDESGMPKERFSAEFPKEGPSILRIQQVVRGDSAAYFCASSPQPGTKVGANVLTFGAGSRLTVL.

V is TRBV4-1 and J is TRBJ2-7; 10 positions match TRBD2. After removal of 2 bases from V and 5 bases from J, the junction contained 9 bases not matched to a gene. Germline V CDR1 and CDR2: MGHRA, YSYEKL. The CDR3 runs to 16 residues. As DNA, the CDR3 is TGCGCCAGCAGCCAACTAGCGGGGGTGCCCCCCAACGAGCAGTACTTC. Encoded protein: CASSQLAGVPPNEQYF.

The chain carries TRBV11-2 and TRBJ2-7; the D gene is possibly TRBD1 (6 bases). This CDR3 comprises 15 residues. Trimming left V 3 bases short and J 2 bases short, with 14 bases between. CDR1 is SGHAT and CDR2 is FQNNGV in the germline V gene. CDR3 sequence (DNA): TGTGCCAGCAGCTTGAGTAGGGGACAAACCTACGAGCAGTACTTC. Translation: CASSLSRGQTYEQYF.

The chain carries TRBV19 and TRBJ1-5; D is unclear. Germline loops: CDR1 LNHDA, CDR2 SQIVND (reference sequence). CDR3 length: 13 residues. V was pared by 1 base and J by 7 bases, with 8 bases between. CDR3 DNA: TGTGCCAGTAGTATAGTAGGAGGGCAGCCCCAGCATTTT. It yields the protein CASSIVGGQPQHF.

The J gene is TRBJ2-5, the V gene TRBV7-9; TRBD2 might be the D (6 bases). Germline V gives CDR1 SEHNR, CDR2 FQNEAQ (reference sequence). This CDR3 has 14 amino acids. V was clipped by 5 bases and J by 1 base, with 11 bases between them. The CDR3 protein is CASSPGLLQETQYF. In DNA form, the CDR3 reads TGTGCCAGCAGCCCGGGACTGCTCCAAGAGACCCAGTACTTC.

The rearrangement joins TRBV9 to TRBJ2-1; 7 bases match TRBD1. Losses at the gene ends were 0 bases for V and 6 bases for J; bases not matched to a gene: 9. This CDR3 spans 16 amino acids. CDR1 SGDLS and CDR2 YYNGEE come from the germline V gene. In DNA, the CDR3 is TGTGCCAGCAGCGTAGTTGGCAGGGGGTGGGGCAATGAGCAGTTCTTC. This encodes CASSVVGRGWGNEQFF.

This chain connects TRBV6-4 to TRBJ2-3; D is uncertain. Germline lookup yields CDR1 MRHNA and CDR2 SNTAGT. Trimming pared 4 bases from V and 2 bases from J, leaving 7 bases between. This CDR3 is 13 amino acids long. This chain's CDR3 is CASSVRSTDTQYF. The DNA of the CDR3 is TGTGCCAGCAGTGTCCGGTCCACAGATACGCAGTATTTT.

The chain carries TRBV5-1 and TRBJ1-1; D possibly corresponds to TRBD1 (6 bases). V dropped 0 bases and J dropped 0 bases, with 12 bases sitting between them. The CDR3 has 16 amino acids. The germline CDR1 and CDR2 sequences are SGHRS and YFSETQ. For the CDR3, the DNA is TGCGCCAGCAGCTTGGGTGGCAAGGGGGTGAACACTGAAGCTTTCTTT. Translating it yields CASSLGGKGVNTEAFF.

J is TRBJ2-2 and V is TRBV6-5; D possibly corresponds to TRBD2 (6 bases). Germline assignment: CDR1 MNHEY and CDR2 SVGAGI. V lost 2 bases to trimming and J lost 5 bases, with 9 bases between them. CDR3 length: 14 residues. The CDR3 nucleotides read TGTGCCAGCAGTTACGGGGGGTGGACCGGGGAGCTGTTTTTT. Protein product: CASSYGGWTGELFF.

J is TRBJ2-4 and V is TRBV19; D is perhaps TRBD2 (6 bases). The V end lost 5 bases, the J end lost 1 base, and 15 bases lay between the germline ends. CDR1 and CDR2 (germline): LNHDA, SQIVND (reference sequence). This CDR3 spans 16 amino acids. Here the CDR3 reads CASSPGGSWAKNIQYF. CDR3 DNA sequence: TGTGCCAGTAGTCCCGGGGGATCTTGGGCCAAAAACATTCAGTACTTC.

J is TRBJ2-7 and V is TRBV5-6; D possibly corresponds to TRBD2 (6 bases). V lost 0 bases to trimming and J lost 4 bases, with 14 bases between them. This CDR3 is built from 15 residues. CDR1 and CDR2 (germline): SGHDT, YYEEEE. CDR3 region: CASSLGGGTRYEQYF. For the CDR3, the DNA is TGTGCCAGCAGCTTGGGGGGCGGGACTCGGTACGAGCAGTACTTC.

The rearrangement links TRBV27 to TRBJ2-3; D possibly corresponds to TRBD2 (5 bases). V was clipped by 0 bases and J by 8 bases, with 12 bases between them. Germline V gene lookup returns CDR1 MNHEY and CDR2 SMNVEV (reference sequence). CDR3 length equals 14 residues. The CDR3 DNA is TGTGCCAGCAGTTTATCTGGACCTCGGGGTACGCAGTATTTT. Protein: CASSLSGPRGTQYF.

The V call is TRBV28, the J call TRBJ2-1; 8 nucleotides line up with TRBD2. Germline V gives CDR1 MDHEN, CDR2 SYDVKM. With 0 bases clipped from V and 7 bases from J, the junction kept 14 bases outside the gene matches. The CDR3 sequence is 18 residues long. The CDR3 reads CASSLWGGLAGEVNEQFF. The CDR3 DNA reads TGTGCCAGCAGTTTATGGGGGGGGCTAGCGGGCGAGGTGAATGAGCAGTTCTTC. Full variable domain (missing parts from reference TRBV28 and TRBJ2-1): DVKVTQSSRYLVKRTGEKVFLECVQDMDHENMFWYRQDPGLGLRLIYFSYDVKMKEKGDIPEGYSVSREKKERFSLILESASTNQTSMYLCASSLWGGLAGEVNEQFFGPGTRLTVL.